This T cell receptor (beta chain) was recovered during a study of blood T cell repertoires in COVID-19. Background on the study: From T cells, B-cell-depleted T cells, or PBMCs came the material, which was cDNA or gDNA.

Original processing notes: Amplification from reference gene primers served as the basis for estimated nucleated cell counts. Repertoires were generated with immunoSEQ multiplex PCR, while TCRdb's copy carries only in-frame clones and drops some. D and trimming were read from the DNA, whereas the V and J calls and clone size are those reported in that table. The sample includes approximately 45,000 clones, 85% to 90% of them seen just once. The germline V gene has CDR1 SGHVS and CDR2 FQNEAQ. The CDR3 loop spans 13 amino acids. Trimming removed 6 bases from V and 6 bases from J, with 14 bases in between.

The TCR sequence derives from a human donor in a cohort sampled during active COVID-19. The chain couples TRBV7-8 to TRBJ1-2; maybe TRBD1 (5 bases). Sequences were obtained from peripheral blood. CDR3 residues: CASSPFREDGYTF. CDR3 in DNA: TGTGCCAGCAGTCCCTTCAGGGAGGATGGCTACACCTTC.